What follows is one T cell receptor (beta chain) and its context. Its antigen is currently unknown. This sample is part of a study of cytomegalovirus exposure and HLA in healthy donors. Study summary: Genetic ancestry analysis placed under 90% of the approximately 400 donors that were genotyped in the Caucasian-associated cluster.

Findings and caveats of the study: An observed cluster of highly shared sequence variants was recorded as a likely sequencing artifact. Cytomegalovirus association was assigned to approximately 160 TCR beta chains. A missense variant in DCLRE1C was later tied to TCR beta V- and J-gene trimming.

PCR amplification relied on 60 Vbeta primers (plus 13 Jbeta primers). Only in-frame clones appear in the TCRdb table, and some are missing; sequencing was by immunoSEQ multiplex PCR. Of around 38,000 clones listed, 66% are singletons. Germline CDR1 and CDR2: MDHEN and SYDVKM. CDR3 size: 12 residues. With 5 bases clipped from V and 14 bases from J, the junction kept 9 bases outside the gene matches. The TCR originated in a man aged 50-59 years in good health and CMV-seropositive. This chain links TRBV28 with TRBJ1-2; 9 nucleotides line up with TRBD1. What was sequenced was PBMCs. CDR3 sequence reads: CASSPFRGQGTF. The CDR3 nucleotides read TGTGCCAGCAGTCCCTTTAGGGGACAGGGAACCTTC.